A selection of T cell receptor beta chains follows, all from one sample in a study of post-analysis software for immune sequencing data. TCRdb recomputed calls from the PCR reads with MiXCR, one row per CDR3 protein. The repertoire holds 650,000 to 900,000 distinct CDR3 sequences, with 46% as singletons. Sequencing input: blood. These receptors were taken from a girl aged 10 to 17 with multiple sclerosis. The CDR3 runs from the conserved cysteine through the conserved F or W. D genes are given only for firm matches. Not all rows give a size; the values are once, few, many and, for expanded clones, a class.

TRBJ2-4	TRBV6-2/TRBV6-3	-	few	TGTGCCAGCAGTTACGCACCGGGACGGAAAAACATTCAGTACTTC	CASSYAPGRKNIQYF
TRBJ2-1	TRBV11-2	-	-	TGTGCCAGCAGCACCCCCACACGTAGCGGTTACAATGAGCAGTTCTTC	CASSTPTRSGYNEQFF
TRBJ2-2	TRBV15	-	-	TGTGCCACCAGCAGGGGCTTCTCGGGCAACACCGGGGAGCGGTTTTTT	CATSRGFSGNTGERFF
TRBJ2-3	TRBV7-2	-	-	TGTGCCAGCAGCTTAGGCCAGGGTCTCACAGATACGCAGTATTTT	CASSLGQGLTDTQYF
TRBJ1-5	TRBV7-9	-	few	TGTGCCAGCAGCTTCGCGGGTGGCGGCAATCAGCCCCAGCATTTT	CASSFAGGGNQPQHF
TRBJ1-2	TRBV7-9	-	-	TGTGCCAGCAGCTTAGCAGCTGGGGGGAGTAACTATGGCTACACCTTC	CASSLAAGGSNYGYTF
TRBJ2-3	TRBV7-9	TRBD2	once	TGTGCCAGCAGCTACCATAGCGGGAGCACAGATACGCAGTATTTT	CASSYHSGSTDTQYF
TRBJ2-1	TRBV20-1	TRBD2	-	TGCAGTGCTAGGGCTATTCAGCGGGGCCATGAGCAGTTCTTC	CSARAIQRGHEQFF
TRBJ1-2	TRBV15	TRBD1	few	TGTGCCACCAGCACGACAGGGGAGGATGGCTACACCTTC	CATSTTGEDGYTF
TRBJ2-2	TRBV12-3/TRBV12-4	TRBD2	-	TGTGCCAGCAGTCCCCTTCCCGGGACTAGCACCGGGGAGCTGTTTTTT	CASSPLPGTSTGELFF
TRBJ1-1	TRBV29-1	TRBD1	-	TGCAGCGTTGGTAACACAGGGGGAGCTTTCTTT	CSVGNTGGAFF
TRBJ1-4	TRBV12-3/TRBV12-4	-	-	TGTGCCAGCAGTCGGCGTGAAAAACTGTTTTTT	CASSRREKLFF
TRBJ1-5	TRBV12-3/TRBV12-4	TRBD1	once	TGTGCCAGCAGTTTAGAGGCAGGGGGGCCCCAGCATTTT	CASSLEAGGPQHF
TRBJ2-7	TRBV27	-	few	TGTGCCAGCACTTCTGTGGGACTGGGACCCTACGAGCAGTACTTC	CASTSVGLGPYEQYF
TRBJ2-7	TRBV4-3	-	few	TGCGCCAGCAGCCTCCTAAGTCCGGGCAGCGAGCAGTACTTC	CASSLLSPGSEQYF
TRBJ1-1	TRBV5-5	-	-	TGTGCCAGCAGCTCGCCGCGGGGCCTAAACACTGAAGCTTTCTTT	CASSSPRGLNTEAFF
TRBJ2-7	TRBV7-9	-	once	TGTGCCAGCAGCCCGCCTGTGGGGCCCGCCTACGAGCAGTACTTC	CASSPPVGPAYEQYF
TRBJ1-5	TRBV5-1	TRBD1	few	TGCGCCAGCAGTCTCGACTCAGGGGGCTCTCAGCCCCAGCATTTT	CASSLDSGGSQPQHF
TRBJ2-1	TRBV25-1	-	-	TGTGCCAGCAGTGATCAAACAGGGAATGAGCAGTTCTTC	CASSDQTGNEQFF
TRBJ2-2	TRBV10-3	TRBD2	once	TGTGCCATCGGGCTAGCGGACCTTTCTGGGGAGCTGTTTTTT	CAIGLADLSGELFF
TRBJ1-5	TRBV7-9	TRBD1	many	TGTGCCAGCAGTAGGCAGGGGGGCAATCAGCCCCAGCATTTT	CASSRQGGNQPQHF
TRBJ2-5	TRBV9	-	many	TGTGCCAGCAGCGTAGGTCCTTTAGGAGAGACCCAGTACTTC	CASSVGPLGETQYF
TRBJ2-5	TRBV6-6	-	few	TGTGCCAGCAGGACGGAGCCAGGGCGGGGAGAGACCCAGTACTTC	CASRTEPGRGETQYF
TRBJ2-7	TRBV27	-	-	TGTGCCAGCAGTCCCGCAGGGCAATACGAGCAGTACTTC	CASSPAGQYEQYF
TRBJ1-4	TRBV6-5	-	-	TGTGCCAGCAGGTCCGAAAGCCGGAAACTGTTTTTT	CASRSESRKLFF
TRBJ2-1	TRBV5-1	TRBD1	few	TGCGCCAGCAGCCCGGACAGGGCCGGGCCCAATGAGCAGTTCTTC	CASSPDRAGPNEQFF
TRBJ1-5	TRBV12-3/TRBV12-4	TRBD1	-	TGTGCCAGCAGTCTAGGACAGGGCCCGCAGCCCCAGCATTTT	CASSLGQGPQPQHF
TRBJ2-3	TRBV6-5	TRBD2	-	TGTGCCAGCAGTTACCGGACTAGCGGGAGTAGGAATACGCAGTATTTT	CASSYRTSGSRNTQYF
TRBJ2-6	TRBV3-1	-	-	TGTGCCAGCAGCCAGTCCTCCTCTGGGGCCAACGTCCTGACTTTC	CASSQSSSGANVLTF
TRBJ2-3	TRBV6-6	TRBD2	-	TGTGCCAGCAGAGGACTAGGAGGCGACTCGCAGTATTTT	CASRGLGGDSQYF
TRBJ2-1	TRBV20-1	TRBD1	few	TGCAGTACCACAGGGGATAATGAGCAGTTCTTC	CSTTGDNEQFF
TRBJ2-3	TRBV10-3	-	few	TGTGCCAGGGGCCCATTCACAGATACGCAGTATTTT	CARGPFTDTQYF
TRBJ2-1	TRBV5-1	TRBD2	few	TGCGCCAGCAGCTTTGAGGGAACTAGCGGGAGGGCCGGCTACAATGAGCAGTTCTTC	CASSFEGTSGRAGYNEQFF
TRBJ2-7	TRBV29-1	TRBD1	few	TGCAGCGCCTGGACAGGGACTCACTACGAGCAGTACTTC	CSAWTGTHYEQYF
TRBJ2-1	TRBV6-6	TRBD1	-	TGTGCCAGCAGTTACTCGATTCAGGGGACAGGCCTGAATGAGCAGTTCTTC	CASSYSIQGTGLNEQFF
TRBJ2-3	TRBV6-5	-	-	TGTGCCAGCAGTCGGGGGAGGAGGGATACAGATACGCAGTATTTT	CASSRGRRDTDTQYF
TRBJ2-4	TRBV7-6	-	-	TGTGCCAGCAGCTTAGATAAGGGTGTAGGCATTCAGTACTTC	CASSLDKGVGIQYF
TRBJ2-5	TRBV25-1	TRBD2	-	TGTGCCAGCAGTGTCGGGGGGTACCAAGAGACCCAGTACTTC	CASSVGGYQETQYF
TRBJ1-2	TRBV7-6	TRBD1	-	TGTGCCAGCAGCCCCGCCGGGACAGGGAATGGCTACACCTTC	CASSPAGTGNGYTF